The clone carrying this TCR beta chain has ten or more counts. What it binds is not known. The data belong to a study of regulatory T cells in long-lasting Graves disease. According to the study, TCR beta libraries were built with iRepertoire HTBI primers and CDR3-region Arm-PCR. Using its own MiXCR run on the multiplex PCR reads, TCRdb lists one record per CDR3 protein. The data contain hundreds of thousands of distinct CDR3 sequences, less than 15% of them singletons. Time point noted: newly diagnosed GD, antithyroid drugs for less than 3 months. PBMC-extracted RNA yielded the TCR library. CDR1 is SGHRS and CDR2 is YFSETQ in the germline V gene. V was shortened by 4 bases and J by 8 bases, with 18 bases between the two germline ends. The CDR3 extends over 14 amino acids. Findings of the study overall: Sharing of public clonotypes was greater in persistent patients (2,741) than in new patients (around 1,000).

The same data also contributed to another study, on T cells in Graves' hyperthyroidism and ophthalmopathy.

The sequence derives from a young man with Graves disease. This rearrangement joins TRBV5-1 to TRBJ1-1; D possibly corresponds to TRBD1 (6 bases). Sequenced material: peripheral blood mononuclear cells (PBMCs), taken at new diagnosis, from a patient treated with antithyroid drugs. DNA of the CDR3: TGCGCCAGCAGCCCAATGGGGGCGCGGATGGAAGCTTTCTTT. This translates into CASSPMGARMEAFF.